The clone carrying this T cell receptor (beta chain) showed up just a few times. Its antigen is undetermined. As TCR cDNA was made by 5'RACE template switching, a universal primer site and UMIs were added. TCRdb reprocessed the 5' RACE reads via MiXCR and lists one record per CDR3 protein. This sample has a few hundred thousand distinct CDR3 sequences; under 9% occur once, and the top ten carry 3% to 4%. The sample comes from a study of T cells after yellow fever vaccination. Study-wide results and limits: The CD4 compartment and the CD8 compartment contained a small share of clonotypes in common. Weaker in magnitude, the secondary response showed a faster peak on day 5 versus 15. After the booster, 96% of CD4 and approximately 87% of CD8 primary-response clones were re-detected.

Per the germline V gene, CDR1 is MNHEY and CDR2 is SVGEGT. The CDR3 has 13 residues. Trimming cost V 10 bases and J 5 bases, with 15 bases left between them. The J gene is TRBJ1-5, the V gene TRBV6-2 or TRBV6-3; D call uncertain. This sample comprised CD4+ T cells sorted from PBMCs, obtained 5 days after the yellow fever booster vaccination. The source is a man younger than 35 who received the YFV17D yellow fever vaccine. The CDR3 is CATSRGTYQPQHF. CDR3 coding DNA: TGTGCCACCTCCCGAGGCACCTATCAGCCCCAGCATTTT.